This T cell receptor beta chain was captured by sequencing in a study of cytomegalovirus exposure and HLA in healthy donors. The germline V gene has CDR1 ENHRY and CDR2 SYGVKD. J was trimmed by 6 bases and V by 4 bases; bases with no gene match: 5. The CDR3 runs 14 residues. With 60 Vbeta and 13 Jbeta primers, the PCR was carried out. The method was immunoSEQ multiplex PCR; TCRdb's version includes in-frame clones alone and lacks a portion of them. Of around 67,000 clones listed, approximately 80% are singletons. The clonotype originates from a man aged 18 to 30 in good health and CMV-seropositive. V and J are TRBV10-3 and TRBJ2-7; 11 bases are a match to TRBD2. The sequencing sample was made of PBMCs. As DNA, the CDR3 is TGTGCCATCAGTGGTAGCGGGAGGGCCGGCGAGCAGTACTTC. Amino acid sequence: CAISGSGRAGEQYF.